These T cell receptor beta chains were read from a single sample in a study of T cell repertoires in cytomegalovirus infection. In TCRdb, the reads were re-called with MiXCR into one record per CDR3 protein. The sample consists of approximately 260,000 distinct CDR3 sequences, 15% to 20% of them appearing once. The sequencing input was CD8+ T cells from PBMCs. All receptors come from a human donor in good health (CMV status not recorded). Some clones in this sample may be carry-over from other donors' samples. Both conserved end residues are part of each CDR3. The order of the fields is CDR3 protein, J gene, V gene.

CDR3: CASSFGDSGLETQYF; J: TRBJ2-5; V: TRBV5-1
CDR3: CASSFAAGSTDTQYF; J: TRBJ2-3; V: TRBV7-6
CDR3: CASSFFLGGPEAFF; J: TRBJ1-1; V: TRBV28
CDR3: CASTPIRGHRETQYF; J: TRBJ2-5; V: TRBV2
CDR3: CASSPLGGANTEAFF; J: TRBJ1-1; V: TRBV6-2/TRBV6-3
CDR3: CASSSTSGGLNEQFF; J: TRBJ2-1; V: TRBV7-8
CDR3: CAISEAGLNGASPGYGYTF; J: TRBJ1-2; V: TRBV10-3
CDR3: CASSYHNSYEQYF; J: TRBJ2-7; V: TRBV6-2/TRBV6-3
CDR3: CASSYLRQGGTYEQYF; J: TRBJ2-7; V: TRBV6-2/TRBV6-3
CDR3: CASSTTRLANTQYF; J: TRBJ2-3; V: TRBV6-1
CDR3: CASSLAGAYSTGGYTF; J: TRBJ1-2; V: TRBV7-2
CDR3: CSARDYRGRIDYGYTF; J: TRBJ1-2; V: TRBV20-1
CDR3: CASIGRQETQYF; J: TRBJ2-5; V: TRBV2
CDR3: CASSYQVQGYYGYTF; J: TRBJ1-2; V: TRBV6-5
CDR3: CASSTIAGAFAGELFF; J: TRBJ2-2; V: TRBV7-2
CDR3: CASSEANREYGYTF; J: TRBJ1-2; V: TRBV7-9
CDR3: CASSEGAWANTGELFF; J: TRBJ2-2; V: TRBV2
CDR3: CASSLSGTGAYGYTF; J: TRBJ1-2; V: TRBV12-3/TRBV12-4
CDR3: CASSQGNTEAFF; J: TRBJ1-1; V: TRBV7-9
CDR3: CASSQDGGMGYEQYF; J: TRBJ2-7; V: TRBV4-1
CDR3: CSVEGVGGHSVGPNEQYF; J: TRBJ2-7; V: TRBV29-1
CDR3: CASSLEQFEELFF; J: TRBJ2-2; V: TRBV7-9
CDR3: CASRSGGRAKNIQYF; J: TRBJ2-4; V: TRBV6-1
CDR3: CASSANRGTKNIQYF; J: TRBJ2-4; V: TRBV28
CDR3: CASSMWQGNTGELFF; J: TRBJ2-2; V: TRBV19
CDR3: CASSYSPTKNIQYF; J: TRBJ2-4; V: TRBV6-2/TRBV6-3
CDR3: CASSPGPGQGAFPLLNTEAFF; J: TRBJ1-1; V: TRBV7-9
CDR3: CASSFSPVETERDEQYF; J: TRBJ2-7; V: TRBV7-8